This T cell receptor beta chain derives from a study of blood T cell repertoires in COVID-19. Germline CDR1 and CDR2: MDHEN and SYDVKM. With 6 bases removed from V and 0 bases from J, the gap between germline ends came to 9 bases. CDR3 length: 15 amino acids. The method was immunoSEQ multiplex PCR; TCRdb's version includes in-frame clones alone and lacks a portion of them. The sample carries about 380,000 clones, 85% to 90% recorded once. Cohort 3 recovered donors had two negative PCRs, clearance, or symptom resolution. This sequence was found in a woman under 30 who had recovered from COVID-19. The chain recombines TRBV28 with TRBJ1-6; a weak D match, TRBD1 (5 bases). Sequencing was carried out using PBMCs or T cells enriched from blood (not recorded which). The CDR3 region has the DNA TGTGCCAGCAGCATTGACAGCTCCTATAATTCACCCCTCCACTTT. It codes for CASSIDSSYNSPLHF.